This T cell receptor beta chain was recovered during a study of T cell responses to AZD1222 COVID-19 vaccine. Study-wide results and limits: Within unmutated variant regions lay the reported targets of nearly half of spike-specific TCRs.

The V end was cut by 8 bases, the J end by 6 bases, with 10 bases between. The germline CDR1 and CDR2 sequences are MNHEY and SVGAGI. The CDR3 is made up of 12 amino acids. The method was immunoSEQ multiplex PCR; TCRdb's version includes in-frame clones alone and lacks a portion of them. There are fewer than 110,000 clones in the sample; approximately 90% occur only once, and 1.3% lies in the top ten. Note on this clone: What it recognizes is unknown.

This clonotype was sampled from an adult in good health. The chain recombines TRBV6-5 with TRBJ2-2; D might be TRBD1 (6 bases). Specimen: peripheral blood, collected on day 0 of AZD1222 vaccination. CDR3 bases: TGTGCCAGCGATACAGGGCCCGGGGAGCTGTTTTTT. The encoded protein is CASDTGPGELFF.